This entry lists 31 T cell receptor beta chains sequenced from one sample in a study of T cells in Graves' hyperthyroidism and ophthalmopathy. TCR beta CDR3 region amplification was performed from RNA transcripts. First-round RT-PCR targeting the TCR CDR3 was performed with the HTBI primer set. TCRdb analysed the multiplex PCR reads with MiXCR anew, one entry per CDR3 protein. The table lists over 450,000 distinct CDR3 sequences, roughly 14% of them singletons. Specimen: blood. The receptors derive from a young woman with Graves' hyperthyroidism.

There are many counts of this clonotype. J is TRBJ2-7 and V is TRBV6-1, with D unresolved. V shed 3 bases and J shed 9 bases, with 9 bases lying between them. The CDR3 is made up of 11 amino acids. Germline-derived CDR1 and CDR2 are MNHNS and SASEGT. For the CDR3, the DNA is TGTGCCAGCAGTGATATCTTAGCGCAGTACTTC. As protein: CASSDILAQYF.

J is TRBJ2-5 and V is TRBV6-1; maybe TRBD2 (6 bases). Trimming took off 6 bases at V and 5 bases at J, with 19 bases between the two ends. Germline loops: CDR1 MNHNS, CDR2 SASEGT. The length of the CDR3 is 15 residues. CDR3 nucleotide sequence: TGTGCCAGCAGCCACAGGCGGGATGGTGGGGAGACCCAGTACTTC. Translation gives CASSHRRDGGETQYF.

This clonotype was picked up a small number of times. J is TRBJ1-2 and V is TRBV15; no clear D gene. V was cut by 5 bases and J by 5 bases, with 9 bases left in between. The CDR3 is 12 amino acids. Per the germline V gene, CDR1 is LNHNV and CDR2 is YYDKDF (reference sequence). CDR3 amino acids: CATSGLGYGYTF. The CDR3 DNA reads as TGTGCCACCAGCGGACTGGGGTATGGCTACACCTTC.

This clonotype was seen a few times. The chain couples TRBV7-3 to TRBJ2-1; tentatively, D is TRBD1 or TRBD2 (6 bases each). CDR1 SGHTA and CDR2 FQGTGA come from the germline V gene. The CDR3 extends over 16 amino acids. V dropped 2 bases and J dropped 0 bases, with 11 bases sitting between them. The DNA for the CDR3 is TGTGCCAGCAGCTTAGGGGGGCCCAGCTCCTACAATGAGCAGTTCTTC. Translating gives CASSLGGPSSYNEQFF.

This clonotype was seen a few times. The chain couples TRBV5-1 to TRBJ1-1, with 11 bases fitting TRBD1. The trim removed 4 bases at V and 4 bases at J, leaving 9 bases unmatched. The CDR3 consists of 16 residues. Per the germline V gene, CDR1 is SGHRS and CDR2 is YFSETQ. The CDR3 nucleotides are TGCGCCAGCAGCCCGGGACAGGGGGAGAGAAGCACTGAAGCTTTCTTT. Translating it yields CASSPGQGERSTEAFF.

With respect to this clonotype: One end of the junction varies from germline; a read error may be responsible. The chain is built from TRBV18 and TRBJ2-7; weak D call: TRBD2 (5 bases). In germline, CDR1 is KGHSH, CDR2 LQKENI. There are 13 residues in the CDR3. CDR3 amino acids: CASAPSRNYEQYF. CDR3 coding DNA: TGTGCCAGCGCACCTAGCAGGAACTACGAGCAGTACTTC.

This clonotype was observed at least ten times. The chain couples TRBV19 to TRBJ2-3; TRBD2 is a possible D gene (5 bases). The V gene's germline CDR1 is LNHDA and CDR2 SQIVND (reference sequence). Trimming left V 8 bases short and J 2 bases short, with 8 bases between. The CDR3 runs 12 residues. CDR3 protein: CASGAVTDTQYF. CDR3 in DNA: TGTGCCAGTGGAGCGGTCACAGATACGCAGTATTTT.

In this sample, this clonotype turned up many times. This chain connects TRBV5-1 to TRBJ1-2; unclear D gene. Germline assignment: CDR1 SGHRS and CDR2 YFSETQ. Trimming took off 5 bases at V and 3 bases at J, with 8 bases between the two ends. The CDR3 is 12 amino acids. The CDR3 nucleotides are TGCGCCAGCAGTCGGGAAGACTATGGCTACACCTTC. Its protein is CASSREDYGYTF. The complete variable domain, with remaining parts taken from reference TRBV5-1 and TRBJ1-2, reads KAGVTQTPRYLIKTRGQQVTLSCSPISGHRSVSWYQQTPGQGLQFLFEYFSETQRNKGNFPGRFSGRQFSNSRSEMNVSTLELGDSALYLCASSREDYGYTFGSGTRLTVV.

This clonotype was observed a few times. The chain uses TRBV10-3 and TRBJ1-2; D is possibly TRBD1 (6 bases). Germline CDR1 reads ENHRY; CDR2 reads SYGVKD. The V gene lost 2 bases and the J gene lost 2 bases, with 9 bases spanning the gap. The CDR3 is made up of 14 amino acids. Here the CDR3 reads CAISEPDRNYGYTF. The CDR3 coding sequence is TGTGCCATCAGTGAGCCCGACAGGAACTATGGCTACACCTTC.

This clonotype has at least ten counts. The chain links TRBV28 to TRBJ1-2; no clear D gene. V lost 4 bases to trimming and J lost 1 base, with 10 bases between them. CDR1 and CDR2 (germline): MDHEN, SYDVKM. CDR3 length equals 14 residues. This CDR3 reads CASSSPGDNYGYTF. In DNA, the CDR3 is TGTGCCAGCAGTTCCCCCGGAGATAACTATGGCTACACCTTC.

The sample holds many counts of this clonotype. The chain links TRBV20-1 to TRBJ2-1; D ambiguous. Trimming removed 0 bases at V and 0 bases at J, with 9 bases between. In germline, CDR1 is DFQATT, CDR2 SNEGSKA (reference sequence). The CDR3 has 15 amino acids. CDR3 amino acids: CSARDVRSSYNEQFF. Here the CDR3 DNA reads TGCAGTGCTAGAGATGTCAGGAGCTCCTACAATGAGCAGTTCTTC.

This clonotype was detected only a few times. The rearrangement uses TRBV20-1 and TRBJ1-4; no definite D call. Trimming stripped 2 bases from V and 3 bases from J, with 10 bases between. Germline V gene data show CDR1 as DFQATT and CDR2 as SNEGSKA (reference sequence). The CDR3 has 14 residues. Here the CDR3 DNA reads TGCAGTGCTAGAAGAAGGCGTTCTAATGAAAAACTGTTTTTT. Its translation is CSARRRRSNEKLFF.

This clonotype was detected many times. The chain combines TRBV7-3 with TRBJ2-5; 7 bases line up with TRBD1. Germline V gene lookup returns CDR1 SGHTA and CDR2 FQGTGA. This CDR3 is 15 amino acids long. The ends lost 5 bases at V and 7 bases at J; junction bases unmatched: 13. In DNA, the CDR3 is TGTGCCAGCAGCCAGGGACAGTCCCGCGGTGCGACCCAGTACTTC. It translates to CASSQGQSRGATQYF. The full variable domain, its missing parts supplied by reference TRBV7-3 and TRBJ2-5, is GAGVSQTPSNKVTEKGKYVELRCDPISGHTALYWYRQSLGQGPEFLIYFQGTGAADDSGLPNDRFFAVRPEGSVSTLKIQRTERGDSAVYLCASSQGQSRGATQYFGPGTRLLVL.

Ten or more counts support this clonotype. This chain links TRBV18 with TRBJ1-6; D is possibly TRBD1 (6 bases). Germline V gene data show CDR1 as KGHSH and CDR2 as LQKENI. The CDR3 totals 16 residues. Between the trimmed V and J ends, which lost 2 bases and 8 bases, there was a span of 16 bases. The CDR3 loop reads CASSPGDKGLDSPLHF. The CDR3 nucleotides read TGTGCCAGCTCACCAGGGGACAAGGGGCTAGATTCACCCCTCCACTTT.

This chain joins TRBV30 and TRBJ2-3, with TRBD2 as a possible D gene (5 bases). V shed 4 bases and J shed 1 base, with 15 bases lying between them. The CDR3 has 15 amino acids. Germline V lookup: CDR1 GTSNPN, CDR2 SVGIG (reference sequence). The CDR3 sequence is CAWISGTSGTDTQYF. The DNA for the CDR3 is TGTGCCTGGATCAGTGGTACTAGTGGCACAGATACGCAGTATTTT. The full variable domain, rest sourced from reference TRBV30 and TRBJ2-3, is SQTIHQWPATLVQPVGSPLSLECTVEGTSNPNLYWYRQAAGRGLQLLFYSVGIGQISSEVPQNLSASRPQDRQFILSSKKLLLSDSGFYLCAWISGTSGTDTQYFGPGTRLTVL.

This clonotype was counted ten times or more. V gene TRBV12-3 or TRBV12-4 combines with J gene TRBJ1-6; 8 nucleotides match TRBD1. Trimming took 5 bases from V and 6 from J; bases not matched to a gene: 6. This CDR3 comprises 15 residues. DNA of the CDR3: TGTGCCAGCAGTCCCCGGACAGGGAGTAATTCACCCCTCCACTTT. Protein: CASSPRTGSNSPLHF.

In its sample, this clonotype was seen many times. In nucleotides, the CDR3 is TGTGCCAGCAGTTCTAGCGGGAGATACCCCTACGAGCAGTACTTC. It is translated as CASSSSGRYPYEQYF. V gene TRBV28 combines with J gene TRBJ2-7; TRBD2 agrees at 10 bases. The germline gives CDR1 MDHEN, CDR2 SYDVKM. The CDR3 runs 15 residues. With 4 bases clipped from V and 2 bases from J, the junction kept 5 bases outside the gene matches.

This clonotype was seen a few times. V gene TRBV7-3 combines with J gene TRBJ2-2, with D unclear. The CDR3 is made up of 17 amino acids. V was trimmed by 1 base and J by 6 bases, leaving 18 bases between them. Germline CDR1 is SGHTA and CDR2 is FQGTGA. The CDR3 sequence: CASSLMATPNGPGELFF. CDR3 DNA: TGTGCCAGCAGCTTAATGGCGACCCCGAATGGGCCCGGGGAGCTGTTTTTT.

This clonotype was seen many times. The J gene is TRBJ2-1, the V gene TRBV12-3 or TRBV12-4; weak D call: TRBD2 (6 bases). The CDR3 length is 13 residues. The V and J ends lost 6 bases and 7 bases respectively, with 13 bases between them. The chain's CDR3 is CASSRGMGNEQFF. As DNA, the CDR3 is TGTGCCAGCAGCCGCGGGATGGGGAATGAGCAGTTCTTC.

In this sample, this clonotype turned up many times. The chain's CDR3 is CASSNPEEGHKSSGNTIYF. CDR3 nucleotides: TGTGCCAGCTCAAACCCCGAAGAGGGACACAAGAGCTCTGGAAACACCATATATTTT. The chain has TRBV18 and TRBJ1-3, with D perhaps matching TRBD1 (6 bases). V was cut by 5 bases and J by 0 bases, with 23 bases left in between. This CDR3 is built from 19 residues. CDR1 and CDR2 (germline): KGHSH, LQKENI.

This chain links TRBV5-1 with TRBJ2-2; a possible D gene is TRBD1 (5 bases). CDR1 is SGHRS, CDR2 YFSETQ, per germline. Trimming removed 4 bases at V and 4 bases at J, with 14 bases between. The length of the CDR3 is 15 residues. CDR3 protein: CASSPDTGSTGELFF. CDR3 sequence (DNA): TGCGCCAGCAGCCCGGATACAGGCTCCACCGGGGAGCTGTTTTTT.

Many counts were recorded for this clonotype. The chain joins TRBV6-1 to TRBJ1-1; 8 bases are shared with TRBD1. The CDR3 contains 13 residues. CDR1 and CDR2 from the germline V gene are MNHNS and SASEGT. The trim removed 5 bases at V and 6 bases at J, leaving 5 bases unmatched. CDR3 loop: CASSNRQGPEAFF. DNA for the CDR3: TGTGCCAGCAGTAACCGACAGGGGCCTGAAGCTTTCTTT.

The genes are TRBV9 and TRBJ1-4; D call uncertain. This CDR3 is built from 17 residues. V was shortened by 0 bases and J by 0 bases, with 12 bases between the two germline ends. Germline loops: CDR1 SGDLS, CDR2 YYNGEE. The CDR3 region is CASSVDAGITTNEKLFF. The CDR3 nucleotides are TGTGCCAGCAGCGTAGATGCAGGAATCACAACTAATGAAAAACTGTTTTTT.

This clonotype showed up many times. This chain joins TRBV6-1 and TRBJ1-6; TRBD1 aligns across 10 bases. V lost 7 bases and J lost 7; bases outside the gene matches: 4. This CDR3 has 14 amino acids. Germline V gene data show CDR1 as MNHNS and CDR2 as SASEGT. Here the CDR3 DNA reads TGTGCCAGCACTTGGGACAGGGGAAATTCACCCCTCCACTTT. This codes for CASTWDRGNSPLHF.

This clonotype was detected many times. V and J are TRBV29-1 and TRBJ2-7; D possibly corresponds to TRBD2 (6 bases). The CDR3 runs 11 residues. Germline CDR1 reads SQVTM; CDR2 reads ANQGSEA. The V and J ends lost 4 bases and 5 bases respectively, with 9 bases between them. CDR3 loop: CSVGGADEQYF. Here the CDR3 DNA reads TGCAGCGTTGGCGGGGCCGACGAGCAGTACTTC.

The chain links TRBV10-2 to TRBJ2-2; D possibly corresponds to TRBD1 (6 bases). The CDR3 runs to 15 residues. Germline CDR1 and CDR2: WSHSY and SAAADI. V lost 2 bases to trimming and J lost 3 bases, with 10 bases between them. CDR3 in amino acids: CASSEPTGHTGELFF. CDR3 DNA sequence: TGCGCCAGCAGTGAGCCCACAGGGCACACCGGGGAGCTGTTTTTT.

This rearrangement joins TRBV27 to TRBJ2-1; 8 bases match TRBD2. This CDR3 spans 15 amino acids. The germline V gene encodes CDR1 MNHEY and CDR2 SMNVEV (reference sequence). Losses at the gene ends were 6 bases for V and 0 bases for J; bases not matched to a gene: 4. CDR3 protein: CASRTGTSSYNEQFF. The DNA for the CDR3 is TGTGCCAGCAGGACCGGGACTAGCTCCTACAATGAGCAGTTCTTC.

Regarding this clonotype: One end of the junction fails to match germline, which may point to a read error. The CDR3 here is CSGMTPGSSNYGYAF. The CDR3 DNA is TGCAGCGGGATGACGCCGGGCAGTTCTAACTATGGCTACGCCTTC. The chain recombines TRBV29-1 with TRBJ1-2, with D unclear. The CDR3 loop spans 15 amino acids. Germline V CDR1 and CDR2: SQVTM, ANQGSEA.

This chain links TRBV19 with TRBJ1-1, with a tentative D call TRBD1 (6 bases). CDR3 length: 14 residues. Germline CDR1 and CDR2: LNHDA and SQIVND (reference sequence). V lost 3 bases and J 5 bases, leaving 13 bases between the germline ends. The CDR3 region is CASSIVQGGTEAFF. CDR3 DNA: TGTGCCAGTAGTATTGTACAGGGCGGGACTGAAGCTTTCTTT.

This chain uses TRBV12-3 or TRBV12-4 with TRBJ1-5; TRBD1 is a possible D gene (5 bases). V was pared by 8 bases and J by 6 bases, with 14 bases between. This CDR3 has 13 residues. The CDR3 reads CASLDQGSQPQHF. CDR3 nucleotide sequence: TGTGCCAGCCTCGACCAGGGCAGTCAGCCCCAGCATTTT.

This clonotype showed up many times. The V gene is TRBV6-2 or TRBV6-3, the J gene TRBJ2-7; tentative D call: TRBD1 (5 bases). Germline loops: CDR1 MNHEY, CDR2 SVGEGT. The CDR3 runs to 11 residues. The V and J ends lost 10 bases and 3 bases respectively, with 10 bases between them. CDR3 amino acids: CATGRVYEQYF. The CDR3 DNA reads TGTGCCACCGGCAGGGTCTACGAGCAGTACTTC.